This entry is about one T cell receptor (beta chain). Its antigen is unknown. The data are from a study of Tregs in tolerant kidney transplant recipients. Thawed PBMCs were FACS-sorted into unstimulated CD4+CD25+CD127- regulatory T cells, CD4+CD25- non-regulatory cells, CD4 and CD8 cells. Overall study findings and caveats: Expanding Tregs on activated donor B cells appeared to best identify donor-specific TCRbeta clones. This study did not directly address biological reproducibility.

V gave up 2 bases and J gave up 7 bases; unmatched junction bases: 3. In germline, CDR1 is SGHNT, CDR2 YENEEA. CDR3 size: 13 residues. The table came from immunoSEQ multiplex PCR; TCRdb's copy has only in-frame clones and leaves some out. The table lists some 60,000 clones, 83% of them singletons. The sequenced sample consisted of CD4+ T cells from blood. This chain uses TRBV11-3 with TRBJ2-7; the match to TRBD1 covers 9 bases. The sequence was collected from a human donor in good health. CDR3 DNA: TGTGCCAGCAGCTTATACAGGGGGCGAGAGCAGTACTTC. It is translated as CASSLYRGREQYF.